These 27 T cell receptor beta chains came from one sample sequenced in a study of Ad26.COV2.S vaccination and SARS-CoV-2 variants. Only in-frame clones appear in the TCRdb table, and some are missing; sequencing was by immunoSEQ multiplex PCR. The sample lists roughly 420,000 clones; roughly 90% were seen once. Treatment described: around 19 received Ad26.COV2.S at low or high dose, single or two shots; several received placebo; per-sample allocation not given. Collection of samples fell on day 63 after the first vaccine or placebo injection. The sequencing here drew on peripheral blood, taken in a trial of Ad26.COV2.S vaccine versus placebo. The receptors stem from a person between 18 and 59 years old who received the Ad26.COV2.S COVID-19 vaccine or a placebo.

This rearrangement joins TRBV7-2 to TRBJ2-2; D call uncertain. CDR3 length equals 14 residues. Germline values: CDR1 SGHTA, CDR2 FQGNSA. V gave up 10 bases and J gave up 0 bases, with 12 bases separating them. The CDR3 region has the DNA TGTGCCACCCCGAACCTCGCGAACACCGGGGAGCTGTTTTTT. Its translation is CATPNLANTGELFF.

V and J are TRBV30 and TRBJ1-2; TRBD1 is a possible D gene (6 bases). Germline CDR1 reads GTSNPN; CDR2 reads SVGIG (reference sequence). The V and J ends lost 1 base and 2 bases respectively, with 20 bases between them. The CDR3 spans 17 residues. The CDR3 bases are TGTGCCTGGAGTGGCGGGGCGGGGGCCAGGACGAACTATGGCTACACCTTC. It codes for CAWSGGAGARTNYGYTF.

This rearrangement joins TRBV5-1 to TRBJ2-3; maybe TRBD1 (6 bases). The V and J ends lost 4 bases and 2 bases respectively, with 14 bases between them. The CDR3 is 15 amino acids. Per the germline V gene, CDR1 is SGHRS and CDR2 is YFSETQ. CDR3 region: CASSVLQGSTDTQYF. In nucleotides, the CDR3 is TGCGCCAGCAGCGTCCTACAGGGTTCCACAGATACGCAGTATTTT.

The CDR3 nucleotides are TGTGCCAGCACTCCCGGGACTAGCGGGCCTCGAGGCCTCTACGAGCAGTACTTC. This encodes CASTPGTSGPRGLYEQYF. The chain is built from TRBV9 and TRBJ2-7; 12 bases line up with TRBD2. Trimming removed 6 bases from V and 3 bases from J; junction bases left unmatched: 16. Per the germline V gene, CDR1 is SGDLS and CDR2 is YYNGEE. The CDR3 has 18 residues.

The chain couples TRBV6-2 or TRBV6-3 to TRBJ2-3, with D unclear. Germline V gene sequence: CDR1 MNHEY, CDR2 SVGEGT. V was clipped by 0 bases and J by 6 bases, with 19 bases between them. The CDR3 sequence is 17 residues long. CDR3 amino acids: CASSYSGRTIFADTQYF. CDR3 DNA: TGTGCCAGCAGTTACTCCGGCCGAACTATCTTTGCGGATACGCAGTATTTT.

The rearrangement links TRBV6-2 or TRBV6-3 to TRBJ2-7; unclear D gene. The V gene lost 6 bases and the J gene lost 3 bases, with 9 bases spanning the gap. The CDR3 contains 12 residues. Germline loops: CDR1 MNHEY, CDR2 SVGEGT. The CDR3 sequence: CASSFTLYEQYF. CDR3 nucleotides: TGTGCCAGCAGCTTCACACTCTACGAGCAGTACTTC.

The CDR3 loop is CASSFSGPTDTQYF. The CDR3 DNA sequence: TGTGCCAGCAGCTTTAGCGGGCCCACAGATACGCAGTATTTT. V gene TRBV7-2 combines with J gene TRBJ2-3, with TRBD2 matching over 7 bases. CDR1 and CDR2 (germline): SGHTA, FQGNSA. J gave up 2 bases and V 3 bases, and 2 bases lay outside the gene matches. The CDR3 runs 14 residues.

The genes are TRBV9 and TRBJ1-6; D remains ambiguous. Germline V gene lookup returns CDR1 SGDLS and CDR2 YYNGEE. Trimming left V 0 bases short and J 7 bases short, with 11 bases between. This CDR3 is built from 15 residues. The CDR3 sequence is CASSVARDRNSPLHF. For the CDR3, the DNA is TGTGCCAGCAGCGTAGCTCGGGATCGGAATTCACCCCTCCACTTT. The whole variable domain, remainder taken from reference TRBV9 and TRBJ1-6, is DSGVTQTPKHLITATGQRVTLRCSPRSGDLSVYWYQQSLDQGLQFLIQYYNGEERAKGNILERFSAQQFPDLHSELNLSSLELGDSALYFCASSVARDRNSPLHFGNGTRLTVT.

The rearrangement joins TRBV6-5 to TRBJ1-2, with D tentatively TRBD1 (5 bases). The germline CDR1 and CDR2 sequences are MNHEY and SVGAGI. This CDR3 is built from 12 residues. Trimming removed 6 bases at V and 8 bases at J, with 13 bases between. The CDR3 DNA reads TGTGCCAGCAGCAGACCGGGGGGAGGCTACACCTTC. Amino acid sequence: CASSRPGGGYTF.

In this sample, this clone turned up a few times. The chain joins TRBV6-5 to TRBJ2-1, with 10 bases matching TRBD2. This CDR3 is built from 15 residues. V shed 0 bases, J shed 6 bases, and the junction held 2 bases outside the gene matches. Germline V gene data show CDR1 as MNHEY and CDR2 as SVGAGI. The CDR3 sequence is CASSYSAGGPNEQFF. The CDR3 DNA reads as TGTGCCAGCAGTTACTCAGCGGGGGGGCCCAATGAGCAGTTCTTC.

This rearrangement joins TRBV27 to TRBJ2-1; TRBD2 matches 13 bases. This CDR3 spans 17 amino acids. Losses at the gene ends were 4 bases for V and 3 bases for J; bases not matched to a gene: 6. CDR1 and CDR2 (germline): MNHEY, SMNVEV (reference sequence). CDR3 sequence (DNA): TGTGCCAGCAGTTCAGGACTAGCGGGGGACCTCTACAATGAGCAGTTCTTC. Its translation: CASSSGLAGDLYNEQFF.

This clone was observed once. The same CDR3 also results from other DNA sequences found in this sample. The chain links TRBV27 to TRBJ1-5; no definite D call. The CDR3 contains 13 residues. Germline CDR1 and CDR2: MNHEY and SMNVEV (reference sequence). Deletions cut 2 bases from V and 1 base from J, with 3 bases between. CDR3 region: CASSLRSNQPQHF. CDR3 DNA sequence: TGTGCCAGCAGTTTACGGAGCAATCAGCCCCAGCATTTT.

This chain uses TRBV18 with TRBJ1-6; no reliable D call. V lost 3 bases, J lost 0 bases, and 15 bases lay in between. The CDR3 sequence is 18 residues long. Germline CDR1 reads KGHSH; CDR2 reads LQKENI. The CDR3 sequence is CASSPSPTGSSYNSPLHF. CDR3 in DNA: TGTGCCAGCTCACCTTCCCCCACGGGTAGCTCCTATAATTCACCCCTCCACTTT.

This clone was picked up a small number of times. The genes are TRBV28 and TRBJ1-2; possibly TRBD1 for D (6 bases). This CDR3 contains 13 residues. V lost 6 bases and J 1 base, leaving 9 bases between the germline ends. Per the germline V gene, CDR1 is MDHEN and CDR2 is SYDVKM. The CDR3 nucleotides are TGTGCCAGCAGGGGGGGCTTTAACTATGGCTACACCTTC. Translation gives CASRGGFNYGYTF.

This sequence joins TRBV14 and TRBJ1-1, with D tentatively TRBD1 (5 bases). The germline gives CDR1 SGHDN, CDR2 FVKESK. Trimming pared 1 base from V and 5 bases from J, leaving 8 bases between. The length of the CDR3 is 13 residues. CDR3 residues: CASSQAGRTEAFF. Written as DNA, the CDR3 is TGTGCCAGCAGCCAAGCAGGGAGGACTGAAGCTTTCTTT.

The CDR3 loop reads CASRQGGLNTDTQYF. The CDR3 nucleotides are TGCGCCAGCAGACAGGGGGGTCTAAACACAGATACGCAGTATTTT. The chain links TRBV4-3 to TRBJ2-3; 8 bases align to TRBD1. Germline V CDR1 and CDR2: LGHNA, YSLEER. Unmatched junction bases numbered 7, after V lost 6 bases and J lost 2 bases. There are 15 residues in the CDR3.

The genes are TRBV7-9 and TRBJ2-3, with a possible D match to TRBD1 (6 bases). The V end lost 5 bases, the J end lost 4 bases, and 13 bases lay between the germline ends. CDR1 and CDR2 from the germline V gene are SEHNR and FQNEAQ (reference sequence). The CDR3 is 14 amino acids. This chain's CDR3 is CASSALGGADTQYF. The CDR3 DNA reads TGTGCCAGCAGCGCGCTTGGGGGCGCAGATACGCAGTATTTT.

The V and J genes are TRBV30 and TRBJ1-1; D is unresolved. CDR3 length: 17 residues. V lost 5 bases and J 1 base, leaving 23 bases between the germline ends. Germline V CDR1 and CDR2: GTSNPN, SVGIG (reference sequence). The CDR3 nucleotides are TGTGCCTGGGGGCGACGGGCGACCTACCTTAAGAACACTGAAGCTTTCTTT. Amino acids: CAWGRRATYLKNTEAFF.

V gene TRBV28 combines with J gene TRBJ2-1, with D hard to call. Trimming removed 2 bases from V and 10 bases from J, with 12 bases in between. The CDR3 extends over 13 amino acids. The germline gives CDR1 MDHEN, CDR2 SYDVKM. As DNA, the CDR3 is TGTGCCAGCAGTTTAAGTTATATAAACGAGCAGTTCTTC. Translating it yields CASSLSYINEQFF.

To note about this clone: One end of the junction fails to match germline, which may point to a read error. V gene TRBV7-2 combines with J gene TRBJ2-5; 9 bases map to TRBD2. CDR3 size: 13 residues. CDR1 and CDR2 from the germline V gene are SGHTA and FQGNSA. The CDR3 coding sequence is TGCTCGGTTGGCGGGGGGGCTTGGGAGACCCAGTACTTC. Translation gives CSVGGGAWETQYF.

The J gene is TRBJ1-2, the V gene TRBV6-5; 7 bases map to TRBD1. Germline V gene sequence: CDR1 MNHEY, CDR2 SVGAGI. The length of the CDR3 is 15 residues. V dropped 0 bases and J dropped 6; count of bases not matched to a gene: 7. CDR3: CASSYSGGTVNGYTF. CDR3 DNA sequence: TGTGCCAGCAGTTACTCGGGTGGGACAGTCAATGGCTACACCTTC.

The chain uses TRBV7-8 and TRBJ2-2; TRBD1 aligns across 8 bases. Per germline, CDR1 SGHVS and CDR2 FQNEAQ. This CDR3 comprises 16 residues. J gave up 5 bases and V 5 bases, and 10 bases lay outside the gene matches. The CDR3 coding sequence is TGTGCCAGCAGCCCCCGGACAGGGCCGGGGACCGGGGAGCTGTTTTTT. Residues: CASSPRTGPGTGELFF.

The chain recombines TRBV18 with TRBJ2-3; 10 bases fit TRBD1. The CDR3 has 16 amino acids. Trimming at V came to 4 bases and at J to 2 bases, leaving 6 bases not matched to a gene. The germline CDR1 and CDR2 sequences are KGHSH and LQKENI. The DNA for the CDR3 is TGTGCCAGCTCACTCACCGGGACAGGGGACACAGATACGCAGTATTTT. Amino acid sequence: CASSLTGTGDTDTQYF.

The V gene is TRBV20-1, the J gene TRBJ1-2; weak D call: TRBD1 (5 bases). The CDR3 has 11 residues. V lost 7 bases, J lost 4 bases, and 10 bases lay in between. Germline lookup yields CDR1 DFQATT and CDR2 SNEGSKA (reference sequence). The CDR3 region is CSERGSYGYTF. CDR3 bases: TGCAGTGAAAGGGGAAGCTATGGCTACACCTTC.

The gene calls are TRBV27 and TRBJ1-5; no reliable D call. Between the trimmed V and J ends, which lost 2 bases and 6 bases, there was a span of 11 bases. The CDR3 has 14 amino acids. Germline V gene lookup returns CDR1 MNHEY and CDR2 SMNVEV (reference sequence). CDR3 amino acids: CASSLRAGRQPQHF. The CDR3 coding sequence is TGTGCCAGCAGTTTAAGGGCAGGTCGTCAGCCCCAGCATTTT.

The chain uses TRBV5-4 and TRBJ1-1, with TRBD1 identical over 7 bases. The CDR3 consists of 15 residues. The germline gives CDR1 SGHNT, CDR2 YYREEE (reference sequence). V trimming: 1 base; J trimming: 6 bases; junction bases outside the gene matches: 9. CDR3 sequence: CASSLPRQGPPEAFF. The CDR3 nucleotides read TGTGCCAGCAGCTTGCCCCGACAGGGCCCCCCTGAAGCTTTCTTT.

The CDR3 spells CASSLEASANYGYTF. DNA of the CDR3: TGCGCCAGCAGCCTGGAGGCTTCTGCAAACTATGGCTACACCTTC. This chain links TRBV5-1 with TRBJ1-2; D gene ambiguous. The V end was cut by 4 bases, the J end by 2 bases, with 15 bases between. In germline, CDR1 is SGHRS, CDR2 YFSETQ. The CDR3 extends over 15 amino acids.